This TCR beta chain was recorded in a study of blood T cell repertoires in COVID-19. Study overall: The samples span acute and convalescent COVID-19 from the United States, Italy and Spain. Nucleic acid was either cDNA or gDNA, and it came from T cells, B-cell-depleted T cells, or PBMCs.

V was pared by 2 bases and J by 3 bases, with 7 bases between. This CDR3 comprises 13 residues. Germline V gene data show CDR1 as LGHDT and CDR2 as YNNKEL (reference sequence). In the study's own analysis: The assay estimated nucleated cells by amplifying reference gene primers. The data were produced by immunoSEQ multiplex PCR, yet TCRdb's version contains in-frame clones alone and is incomplete. From that table come the V and J calls and clone size; the DNA was used to work out D and trimming. This table holds fewer than 450,000 clones, about 91% found once. During active infection, Seattle patients enrolled and were then monitored through disease.

The rearrangement links TRBV3-1 (or the pseudogene TRBV3-2) to TRBJ1-2; D not resolved. The clonotype was recovered from a woman in her forties or fifties with COVID-19, enrolled during active disease. The sample was peripheral blood. CDR3 protein: CASSQMSYYGYTF. The CDR3 DNA is TGTGCCAGCAGCCAAATGTCCTACTATGGCTACACCTTC.